The 21 T cell receptor beta chains below come from one sample, sequenced in a study of blood T cell repertoires in COVID-19. Method: immunoSEQ multiplex PCR; TCRdb's copy keeps in-frame clones and lacks some. The sample includes some 110,000 clones, more than 80% of them seen just once. The specimen sequenced was peripheral blood. All receptors derive from an elderly woman with COVID-19, enrolled during active disease.

This chain uses TRBV6-5 with TRBJ2-7, with a possible D match to TRBD2 (6 bases). V was cut by 4 bases and J by 1 base, with 14 bases left in between. Germline-derived CDR1 and CDR2 are MNHEY and SVGAGI. The CDR3 loop spans 15 amino acids. The CDR3 nucleotides are TGTGCCAGCAGTTCGGCGGGACGCCATTCCTACGAGCAGTACTTC. This encodes CASSSAGRHSYEQYF.

Here the CDR3 DNA reads TGCACCAGCAGCCAAGAAACCCGACCTCTCGCTGGGAGGGCCCTCAATGAGCAGTTCTTC. Encoded protein: CTSSQETRPLAGRALNEQFF. This chain joins TRBV1 and TRBJ2-1; no check of the table's D call, TRBD2, against the DNA was made. TRBV1 is flagged as a pseudogene. The CDR3 has 20 residues.

The gene calls are TRBV3-1 (or the pseudogene TRBV3-2) and TRBJ2-1, with 11 bases that match TRBD2. The CDR3 is 15 amino acids. In germline, CDR1 is LGHDT, CDR2 YNNKEL (reference sequence). V dropped 3 bases and J dropped 7; count of bases not matched to a gene: 5. CDR3 protein: CASSQPGTSGNEQFF. The CDR3 coding sequence is TGTGCCAGCAGCCAGCCCGGGACTAGCGGAAATGAGCAGTTCTTC.

V and J are TRBV11-2 and TRBJ2-7; the D is unclear. V lost 2 bases and J 0 bases, leaving 14 bases between the germline ends. The CDR3 loop spans 16 amino acids. Germline CDR1 SGHAT, CDR2 FQNNGV. The CDR3 DNA is TGTGCCAGCAGCTTACCCCCAGGTAGAGCCTCCTACGAGCAGTACTTC. Translation gives CASSLPPGRASYEQYF.

This chain uses TRBV27 with TRBJ2-1; 12 bases are a match to TRBD2. The CDR3 totals 17 residues. Germline loops: CDR1 MNHEY, CDR2 SMNVEV (reference sequence). Trimming cost V 0 bases and J 9 bases; bases outside gene matches: 9. For the CDR3, the DNA is TGTGCCAGCAGTTTATCGTTGCTAGCGGGAGGGCCGGGTGAGCAGTTCTTC. As protein: CASSLSLLAGGPGEQFF.

The V call is TRBV3-1 (or the pseudogene TRBV3-2), the J call TRBJ1-2, with a possible D match to TRBD1 (6 bases). The CDR3 loop spans 14 amino acids. V lost 3 bases and J 4 bases, leaving 12 bases between the germline ends. In germline, CDR1 is LGHDT, CDR2 YNNKEL (reference sequence). CDR3 sequence (DNA): TGTGCCAGCAGCCACCCGACAGGCCTCTATGGCTACACCTTC. Its protein product is CASSHPTGLYGYTF.

The chain employs TRBV12-5 and TRBJ2-1, with TRBD1 matching over 12 bases. J lost 9 bases, V lost 6 bases, and 6 bases had no gene match. CDR1 is LGHNT and CDR2 is FRNRAP in the germline V gene. The CDR3 covers 14 residues. The CDR3, as DNA: TGTGCTAGTGGCCCGGGACAGGGGGCCGGTGAGCAGTTCTTC. Protein sequence: CASGPGQGAGEQFF.

The V gene is TRBV7-2, the J gene TRBJ2-2; maybe TRBD1 (6 bases). This CDR3 has 17 residues. Germline V CDR1 and CDR2: SGHTA, FQGNSA. With 3 bases removed from V and 2 bases from J, the gap between germline ends came to 16 bases. CDR3 loop: CASSLTGTTQNTGELFF. CDR3 nucleotides: TGTGCCAGCAGCTTGACAGGAACAACCCAAAACACCGGGGAGCTGTTTTTT.

The rearrangement uses TRBV5-6 and TRBJ2-2; 7 bases map to TRBD2. J gave up 3 bases and V 2 bases, and 4 bases lay outside the gene matches. The CDR3 has 15 residues. Germline CDR1 and CDR2: SGHDT and YYEEEE. The CDR3 coding sequence is TGTGCCAGCAGCTTCGCGGGAGTGGACACCGGGGAGCTGTTTTTT. This sequence encodes CASSFAGVDTGELFF.

The chain uses TRBV10-3 and TRBJ1-1; D gene ambiguous. Per germline, CDR1 ENHRY and CDR2 SYGVKD. The CDR3 has 16 amino acids. Between the trimmed V and J ends, which lost 7 bases and 5 bases, there was a span of 23 bases. The CDR3 loop reads CAITPRQAGGSTEAFF. DNA for the CDR3: TGTGCCATCACCCCCCGCCAGGCGGGAGGTTCTACTGAAGCTTTCTTT.

The rearrangement uses TRBV7-7 and TRBJ2-7, with a possible D match to TRBD1 (5 bases). The CDR3 spans 15 residues. Germline values: CDR1 SSHAT, CDR2 FNYEAQ (reference sequence). Trimming stripped 1 base from V and 0 bases from J, with 10 bases between. CDR3 DNA: TGTGCCAGCAGCTTAGGACAGTCTCTCTCCTACGAGCAGTACTTC. It yields the protein CASSLGQSLSYEQYF.

This clone was found a few times. The rearrangement uses TRBV28 and TRBJ2-7; 7 nucleotides align to TRBD2. CDR1 is MDHEN, CDR2 SYDVKM, per germline. J gave up 1 base and V 7 bases, and 4 bases lay outside the gene matches. This CDR3 spans 13 amino acids. CDR3 DNA sequence: TGTGCCAGCATCGACGGGAGGTCCTACGAGCAGTACTTC. Its translation: CASIDGRSYEQYF.

V usage is TRBV28 and J usage is TRBJ1-6, with D perhaps TRBD1 (5 bases). The CDR3 sequence is 15 residues long. V lost 8 bases and J 0 bases, leaving 11 bases between the germline ends. Germline V CDR1 and CDR2: MDHEN, SYDVKM. The CDR3 DNA follows: TGTGCCAGCGCAGACAGCAACTCCTATAATTCACCCCTCCACTTT. Protein sequence: CASADSNSYNSPLHF.

This clone was counted between two and nine times. Other nucleotide sequences from this sample produce the same CDR3. The J gene is TRBJ2-2, the V gene TRBV19; D remains ambiguous. V lost 1 base and J lost 1, with 7 bases in between. The CDR3 extends over 15 amino acids. Per the germline V gene, CDR1 is LNHDA and CDR2 is SQIVND (reference sequence). The CDR3 spells CASSIGAGNTGELFF. The CDR3 region has the DNA TGTGCCAGTAGTATAGGTGCAGGGAACACCGGGGAGCTGTTTTTT.

The chain carries TRBV7-2 and TRBJ2-1; 8 bases map to TRBD2. With 2 bases clipped from V and 10 bases from J, the junction kept 10 bases outside the gene matches. Germline V gene sequence: CDR1 SGHTA, CDR2 FQGNSA. The CDR3 has 15 residues. The CDR3 protein is CASSLMVAGGTEQFF. CDR3 DNA: TGTGCCAGCAGCTTAATGGTTGCGGGGGGCACGGAGCAGTTCTTC.

This sequence joins TRBV5-6 and TRBJ2-5, with D tentatively TRBD2 (6 bases). Trimming removed 3 bases at V and 5 bases at J, with 11 bases between. This CDR3 region has 13 residues. Germline V gene sequence: CDR1 SGHDT, CDR2 YYEEEE. The CDR3 DNA sequence: TGTGCCAGCAGCTGGTCGGGGGAGGAGACCCAGTACTTC. Amino acids: CASSWSGEETQYF.

V usage is TRBV28 and J usage is TRBJ2-7; 13 nucleotides agree with TRBD2. This CDR3 is 15 amino acids long. The germline V gene encodes CDR1 MDHEN and CDR2 SYDVKM. Germline trimming cut 4 bases from V and 4 bases from J; bases unmatched to any gene: 4. Written as DNA, the CDR3 is TGTGCCAGCAGTTCACCGGGACTAGCGGGGTACGAGCAGTACTTC. Protein: CASSSPGLAGYEQYF. The whole variable domain, remainder taken from reference TRBV28 and TRBJ2-7, is DVKVTQSSRYLVKRTGEKVFLECVQDMDHENMFWYRQDPGLGLRLIYFSYDVKMKEKGDIPEGYSVSREKKERFSLILESASTNQTSMYLCASSSPGLAGYEQYFGPGTRLTVT.

The chain recombines TRBV15 with TRBJ1-1; D is possibly TRBD1 (6 bases). The CDR3 has 17 amino acids. Germline V CDR1 and CDR2: LNHNV, YYDKDF (reference sequence). The ends were cut back, 0 bases at V and 2 bases at J, with 16 bases in the middle. The CDR3 DNA follows: TGTGCCACCAGCAGAGATAGCGCAAACAGGGATAACACTGAAGCTTTCTTT. This codes for CATSRDSANRDNTEAFF.

This clone was counted a few times. The rearrangement uses TRBV7-2 and TRBJ1-1; perhaps TRBD1 as D (6 bases). The germline CDR1 and CDR2 sequences are SGHTA and FQGNSA. V lost 5 bases and J lost 4, with 17 bases in between. This CDR3 region has 15 residues. The CDR3 DNA reads TGTGCCAGCAGCCCTCAAGGGGGGGCCGGCACTGAAGCTTTCTTT. Protein: CASSPQGGAGTEAFF.

J is TRBJ2-4 and V is TRBV10-3; maybe TRBD1 (6 bases). Germline V gene data show CDR1 as ENHRY and CDR2 as SYGVKD. V gave up 5 bases and J gave up 3 bases, with 11 bases separating them. This CDR3 has 14 amino acids. CDR3 protein: CAISSGQNKNIQYF. The CDR3 DNA follows: TGTGCCATCAGTTCTGGACAGAACAAAAACATTCAGTACTTC.

This rearrangement joins TRBV27 to TRBJ1-5; D is undetermined. Trimming took 6 bases from V and 4 from J, leaving 7 bases between them. CDR3 length equals 12 residues. From germline, CDR1 is MNHEY and CDR2 SMNVEV (reference sequence). The CDR3 sequence is CASSLPNQPQHF. The CDR3 DNA reads TGTGCCAGCAGCTTACCAAATCAGCCCCAGCATTTT.